What follows are 30 T cell receptor beta chains derived from one specimen sequenced in a study of Ad26.COV2.S vaccination and SARS-CoV-2 variants. Sequencing was performed with immunoSEQ multiplex PCR; in TCRdb, only in-frame clones are kept and a portion is missing. The sample carries about 250,000 clones, approximately 90% recorded once. Treatment of the sample: about 20 received Ad26.COV2.S at low or high dose, single or two shots; roughly five received placebo; per-sample allocation not given. The investigators took samples on day 63 after the first vaccine or placebo injection. The sample was peripheral blood, taken in a trial of Ad26.COV2.S vaccine versus placebo. The origin of the receptors is a person aged 18-60 years who received the Ad26.COV2.S COVID-19 vaccine or a placebo.

This sequence joins TRBV20-1 and TRBJ2-5, with D perhaps TRBD1 or TRBD2 (6 bases each). Trimming stripped 6 bases from V and 5 bases from J, with 19 bases between. Germline CDR1 and CDR2: DFQATT and SNEGSKA (reference sequence). The CDR3 is 14 amino acids. CDR3 nucleotides: TGCAGTGCCAGTACTAGGGGGGCCGCGGAGACCCAGTACTTC. It yields the protein CSASTRGAAETQYF.

The table lists this clone with a few counts. The chain couples TRBV5-6 to TRBJ2-7; D is perhaps TRBD1 (6 bases). The ends were cut back, 1 base at V and 5 bases at J, with 13 bases in the middle. The CDR3 has 14 amino acids. CDR1 is SGHDT, CDR2 YYEEEE, per germline. CDR3 protein: CASSLLTGTNEQYF. In DNA form, the CDR3 reads TGTGCCAGCAGCTTGTTAACAGGGACAAACGAGCAGTACTTC. Together with reference TRBV5-6 and TRBJ2-7, the CDR3 gives the full variable domain: DAGVTQSPTHLIKTRGQQVTLRCSPKSGHDTVSWYQQALGQGPQFIFQYYEEEERQRGNFPDRFSGHQFPNYSSELNVNALLLGDSALYLCASSLLTGTNEQYFGPGTRLTVT.

The V gene is TRBV5-1, the J gene TRBJ2-3; 10 bases fit TRBD2. The CDR3 runs 18 residues. Germline V gene data show CDR1 as SGHRS and CDR2 as YFSETQ. V lost 1 base, J lost 11 bases, and 19 bases stayed unmatched. DNA of the CDR3: TGCGCCAGCAGCTTGTTGTCGCTAGCGGGGGCCCTGAGAATTGGGCAGTATTTT. Protein sequence: CASSLLSLAGALRIGQYF.

The chain is built from TRBV7-9 and TRBJ1-2; D remains unclear. This CDR3 has 15 amino acids. Trimming stripped 1 base from V and 8 bases from J, with 17 bases between. CDR1 is SEHNR, CDR2 FQNEAQ, per germline (reference sequence). The chain's CDR3 is CASSLGERTSGGYTF. CDR3 nucleotides: TGTGCCAGCAGCTTAGGGGAGAGGACTAGCGGGGGCTACACCTTC.

In this sample, this clone turned up a few times. V and J are TRBV21-1 and TRBJ1-2; the table's TRBD1 call for D was not verified on the DNA. TRBV21-1 is assigned pseudogene status. CDR3 length: 16 amino acids. In DNA form, the CDR3 reads TGTGCCAGCAGCAAAGTCGTGCAGTCCTCTAACTATGGCTACACCTTC. Protein sequence: CASSKVVQSSNYGYTF.

This clone is a singleton in its sample. The J gene is TRBJ1-3, the V gene TRBV6-6; no clear D gene. Trimming left V 2 bases short and J 1 base short, with 6 bases between. CDR3 size: 14 residues. Germline assignment: CDR1 MNHNY and CDR2 SVGAGI (reference sequence). CDR3: CASSYDGSGNTIYF. For the CDR3, the DNA is TGTGCCAGCAGTTACGACGGGTCTGGAAACACCATATATTTT.

The chain recombines TRBV5-4 with TRBJ1-2; no definite D call. CDR1 is SGHNT and CDR2 is YYREEE in the germline V gene (reference sequence). Trimming removed 0 bases at V and 4 bases at J, with 10 bases between. CDR3 length: 14 amino acids. Here the CDR3 DNA reads TGTGCCAGCAGCTTGGATAGGGTTCTCTATGGCTACACCTTC. Translating gives CASSLDRVLYGYTF. Drawing the rest from reference TRBV5-4 and TRBJ1-2, the complete variable domain is ETGVTQSPTHLIKTRGQQVTLRCSSQSGHNTVSWYQQALGQGPQFIFQYYREEENGRGNFPPRFSGLQFPNYSSELNVNALELDDSALYLCASSLDRVLYGYTFGSGTRLTVV.

V is TRBV3-1 (or the pseudogene TRBV3-2) and J is TRBJ2-7, with D perhaps TRBD1 (6 bases). The V end lost 1 base, the J end lost 4 bases, and 8 bases lay between the germline ends. This CDR3 is built from 13 residues. The germline CDR1 and CDR2 sequences are LGHDT and YNNKEL (reference sequence). The CDR3 sequence is CASSQAGEYEQYF. CDR3 nucleotide sequence: TGTGCCAGCAGCCAAGCAGGGGAGTACGAGCAGTACTTC.

V and J are TRBV27 and TRBJ1-5; D possibly corresponds to TRBD1 (5 bases). The CDR3 consists of 14 residues. CDR1 and CDR2 (germline): MNHEY, SMNVEV (reference sequence). V shed 3 bases and J shed 7 bases, with 13 bases lying between them. Here the CDR3 DNA reads TGTGCCAGCAGTTTGGGACGGGTAGGGCAGCCCCAGCATTTT. As protein: CASSLGRVGQPQHF.

V and J are TRBV9 and TRBJ2-7; D unresolved. The CDR3 loop spans 16 amino acids. Trimming removed 0 bases from V and 3 bases from J, with 16 bases in between. Germline CDR1 reads SGDLS; CDR2 reads YYNGEE. CDR3 in amino acids: CASSVAESSGFYEQYF. DNA of the CDR3: TGTGCCAGCAGCGTAGCTGAGAGTTCTGGGTTCTACGAGCAGTACTTC.

The CDR3 region has the DNA TGTGCCAGCACCCCACAGGCGTTCAACTATGGCTACACCTTC. Translation gives CASTPQAFNYGYTF. The chain has TRBV2 and TRBJ1-2; D might be TRBD1 (5 bases). The CDR3 length is 14 residues. CDR1 and CDR2 (germline): SNHLY, FYNNEI. Trimming took 7 bases from V and 2 from J, leaving 14 bases between them.

The chain employs TRBV6-5 and TRBJ1-2; tentative D call: TRBD1 (6 bases). CDR3 length: 13 residues. Trimming removed 10 bases at V and 5 bases at J, with 17 bases between. Per the germline V gene, CDR1 is MNHEY and CDR2 is SVGAGI. The CDR3 sequence: CATDRSTDYGYTF. In DNA, the CDR3 is TGTGCCACTGACAGGAGTACAGATTATGGCTACACCTTC.

The chain links TRBV30 to TRBJ1-5; D remains unclear. This CDR3 spans 16 amino acids. The V end was cut by 4 bases, the J end by 0 bases, with 16 bases between. Germline lookup yields CDR1 GTSNPN and CDR2 SVGIG (reference sequence). This CDR3 is CAWTSPGGYSNQPQHF. The CDR3 nucleotides read TGTGCCTGGACCTCTCCAGGAGGTTATAGCAATCAGCCCCAGCATTTT.

This clone was recorded once. The rearrangement joins TRBV5-1 to TRBJ1-2; tentative D call: TRBD1 (6 bases). Trimming shortened V by 0 bases and J by 7 bases, and 13 bases separated the two germline ends. Germline CDR1 is SGHRS and CDR2 is YFSETQ. The CDR3 spans 14 residues. In nucleotides, the CDR3 is TGCGCCAGCAGCTTGGGGGGGACATCTTTTGGCTACACCTTC. Its translation: CASSLGGTSFGYTF.

The chain joins TRBV7-9 to TRBJ2-7; tentatively, D is TRBD2 (7 bases). V shed 3 bases and J shed 6 bases, with 12 bases lying between them. CDR1 and CDR2 (germline): SEHNR, FQNEAQ (reference sequence). The CDR3 has 13 amino acids. DNA for the CDR3: TGTGCCAGCAGCTTCAAGGGGGGGGTCGAGCAGTACGTC. Its protein product is CASSFKGGVEQYV.

The chain carries TRBV11-2 and TRBJ2-1, with D possibly matching TRBD2 (5 bases). This CDR3 contains 16 residues. The germline V and J ends were trimmed by 4 bases and 0 bases, with 13 bases remaining between them. Per germline, CDR1 SGHAT and CDR2 FQNNGV. The CDR3 reads CASSSRTGSSYNEQFF. The CDR3 coding sequence is TGTGCCAGCAGCTCGAGGACGGGGAGCTCCTACAATGAGCAGTTCTTC.

The chain links TRBV11-2 to TRBJ1-1, with D unclear. This CDR3 comprises 15 residues. Germline V gene sequence: CDR1 SGHAT, CDR2 FQNNGV. With 0 bases removed from V and 0 bases from J, the gap between germline ends came to 8 bases. The CDR3 protein is CASSLEARLNTEAFF. CDR3 sequence (DNA): TGTGCCAGCAGCTTAGAAGCCAGATTGAACACTGAAGCTTTCTTT.

The gene calls are TRBV11-3 and TRBJ2-2; the match to TRBD1 covers 7 bases. CDR1 SGHNT and CDR2 YENEEA come from the germline V gene. V lost 5 bases to trimming and J lost 0 bases; unmatched junction nucleotides: 9. The CDR3 is 17 residues long. CDR3 DNA: TGTGCCAGCAGCCGACGTAGGACAGGAACGAACACCGGGGAGCTGTTTTTT. Its protein is CASSRRRTGTNTGELFF.

This clone was observed many times. This sequence joins TRBV3-1 (or the pseudogene TRBV3-2) and TRBJ2-1, with TRBD2 matching over 10 bases. The CDR3 contains 14 residues. Germline values: CDR1 LGHDT, CDR2 YNNKEL (reference sequence). The junction had 5 bases not matched to a gene; V was cut back by 6 bases and J by 6 bases. As DNA, the CDR3 is TGTGCCAGCAGTCTAGCGGGAGATTCCAATGAGCAGTTCTTC. Translating it yields CASSLAGDSNEQFF.

The chain combines TRBV18 with TRBJ2-6; the match to TRBD1 covers 9 bases. CDR3 size: 18 residues. Trimming at V came to 2 bases and at J to 0 bases, leaving 5 bases not matched to a gene. Germline CDR1 and CDR2: KGHSH and LQKENI. CDR3: CASSPRDRDSSGANVLTF. The CDR3 region has the DNA TGTGCCAGCTCACCAAGGGACAGGGACAGCTCTGGGGCCAACGTCCTGACTTTC.

The rearrangement links TRBV18 to TRBJ1-3; 8 nucleotides agree with TRBD1. This CDR3 spans 16 amino acids. CDR1 is KGHSH, CDR2 LQKENI, per germline. Germline trimming cut 7 bases from V and 2 bases from J; bases unmatched to any gene: 10. The CDR3 DNA reads as TGTGCCAGCTTTCCAGACAGGGGATTACCTGGAAACACCATATATTTT. Translation: CASFPDRGLPGNTIYF.

The J gene is TRBJ1-2, the V gene TRBV5-1; a weak D match, TRBD1 (6 bases). The germline V and J ends were trimmed by 1 base and 3 bases, with 7 bases remaining between them. The CDR3 covers 13 residues. Germline V gives CDR1 SGHRS, CDR2 YFSETQ. CDR3 in amino acids: CASSLSGDYGYTF. CDR3 DNA sequence: TGCGCCAGCAGCTTGTCAGGGGACTATGGCTACACCTTC.

The genes are TRBV7-2 and TRBJ2-7, with 9 nucleotides matching TRBD1. The CDR3 covers 14 residues. The germline V gene has CDR1 SGHTA and CDR2 FQGNSA. The V segment lost 6 bases and the J segment 6 bases; nucleotides outside the gene matches: 9. CDR3 protein: CASSWTGALGEQYF. For the CDR3, the DNA is TGTGCCAGCAGTTGGACAGGGGCCTTAGGCGAGCAGTACTTC.

V gene TRBV19 combines with J gene TRBJ2-1; tentatively, D is TRBD2 (6 bases). From germline, CDR1 is LNHDA and CDR2 SQIVND (reference sequence). The CDR3 is 13 amino acids. V lost 7 bases and J 4 bases, leaving 11 bases between the germline ends. In nucleotides, the CDR3 is TGTGCCAGTAACGCCGGGGGTTACAATGAGCAGTTCTTC. As protein: CASNAGGYNEQFF.

The chain links TRBV19 to TRBJ2-6, with D possibly TRBD2 on 5 matching bases. V was pared by 4 bases and J by 3 bases, with 10 bases between. The length of the CDR3 is 15 residues. CDR1 is LNHDA, CDR2 SQIVND, per germline (reference sequence). The CDR3 DNA is TGTGCCAGTAGTACGGAGGCATATGGGGCCAACGTCCTGACTTTC. This codes for CASSTEAYGANVLTF.

V usage is TRBV6-2 or TRBV6-3 and J usage is TRBJ2-1; 9 bases fit TRBD2. The CDR3 extends over 15 amino acids. Germline V gives CDR1 MNHEY, CDR2 SVGEGT. Trimming took 2 bases from V and 6 from J; bases not matched to a gene: 5. The CDR3: CASSYLAGKGNEQFF. CDR3 bases: TGTGCCAGCAGTTACCTAGCGGGGAAGGGCAATGAGCAGTTCTTC.

V gene TRBV4-2 combines with J gene TRBJ1-2, with D possibly matching TRBD1 (6 bases). The CDR3 covers 16 residues. The germline gives CDR1 LGHNA, CDR2 YNFKEQ. V lost 4 bases and J 10 bases, leaving 25 bases between the germline ends. CDR3 in DNA: TGTGCCAGCAGCCCATCCCTTCGGGACTCAGGGACATTCTACACCTTC. Translated: CASSPSLRDSGTFYTF.

V is TRBV7-2 and J is TRBJ1-1; TRBD1 aligns across 7 bases. This CDR3 contains 15 residues. V was pared by 2 bases and J by 4 bases, with 7 bases of the junction left unmatched. Germline CDR1 and CDR2: SGHTA and FQGNSA. The CDR3 loop reads CASSLRTGSSTEAFF. In DNA, the CDR3 is TGTGCCAGCAGCTTAAGGACAGGAAGCAGCACTGAAGCTTTCTTT.

The rearrangement uses TRBV6-2 or TRBV6-3 and TRBJ2-5; D is perhaps TRBD1 (5 bases). V lost 4 bases, J lost 9 bases, and 24 bases lay in between. The CDR3 spans 16 residues. Germline CDR1 MNHEY, CDR2 SVGEGT. CDR3 DNA sequence: TGTGCCAGCAGTTCCCCAACGACACAGGTGGGAAGGGCCCAGTACTTC. Translated, it gives CASSSPTTQVGRAQYF.

J is TRBJ2-2 and V is TRBV14; 14 nucleotides align to TRBD2. Germline CDR1 and CDR2: SGHDN and FVKESK. J gave up 5 bases and V 3 bases, and 2 bases lay outside the gene matches. The length of the CDR3 is 16 residues. CDR3 DNA sequence: TGTGCCAGCAGCCAGGGACTAGCGGGAGTAACCGGGGAGCTGTTTTTT. This sequence encodes CASSQGLAGVTGELFF.